This T cell receptor (beta chain) comes out of a study of T and B cells in COVID-19 patients. Trimming stripped 2 bases from V and 3 bases from J, with 19 bases between. In germline, CDR1 is MNHEY, CDR2 SVGEGT. CDR3 length: 18 residues. This clonotype rates as medium-sized. TRB rearrangements were amplified by multiplex PCR with BIOMED2 TRB-A/B primers. TCRdb re-called the multiplex PCR reads with MiXCR, one entry per CDR3 protein. The sample includes some 5,800 distinct CDR3 sequences, approximately 25% of them seen just once. Each TRB amplification used roughly 220-550 ng of genomic DNA from blood. The receptor was isolated from a human donor with active COVID-19. The material sequenced was blood. The chain combines TRBV6-2 or TRBV6-3 with TRBJ2-2, with D tentatively TRBD1 or TRBD2 (6 bases each). The CDR3 DNA is TGTGCCAGCAGTTACCATGTTGGACAGCCGGGAGACACCGGGGAGCTGTTTTTT. This translates into CASSYHVGQPGDTGELFF.